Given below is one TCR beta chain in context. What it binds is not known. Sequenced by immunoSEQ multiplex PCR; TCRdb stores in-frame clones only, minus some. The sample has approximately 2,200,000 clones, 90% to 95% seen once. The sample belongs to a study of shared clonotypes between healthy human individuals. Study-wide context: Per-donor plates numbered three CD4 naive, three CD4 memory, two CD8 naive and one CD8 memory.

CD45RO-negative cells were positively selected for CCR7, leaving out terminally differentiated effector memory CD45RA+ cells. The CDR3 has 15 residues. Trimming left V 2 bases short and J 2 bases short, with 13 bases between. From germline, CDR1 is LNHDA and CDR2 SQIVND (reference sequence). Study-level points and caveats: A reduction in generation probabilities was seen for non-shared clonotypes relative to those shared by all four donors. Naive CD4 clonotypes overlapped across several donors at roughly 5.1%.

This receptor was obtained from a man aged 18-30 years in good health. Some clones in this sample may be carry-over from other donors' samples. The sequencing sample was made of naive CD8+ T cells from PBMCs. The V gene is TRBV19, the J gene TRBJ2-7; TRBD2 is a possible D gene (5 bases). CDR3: CASSIRGFKPYEQYF. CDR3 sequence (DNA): TGTGCCAGTAGTATAAGAGGGTTTAAACCCTACGAGCAGTACTTC.